The 27 T cell receptor beta chains presented below share a single source sample, sequenced in a study of long-term antiretroviral therapy in people with HIV. Assay version v3.0 of immunoSEQ was used, and it was run at survey level. Sequencing was performed with immunoSEQ multiplex PCR; in TCRdb, only in-frame clones are kept and a portion is missing. There are tens of thousands of clones in the sample; 70% to 90% occur only once, and 4.1% lies in the top ten. Sample: unsorted PBMCs, taken 0.5 years after starting antiretroviral therapy. The receptor set was obtained from a woman aged 18-29 years with HIV.

V is TRBV6-5 and J is TRBJ2-3; tentative D call: TRBD1 (5 bases). With 5 bases removed from V and 7 bases from J, the gap between germline ends came to 13 bases. The CDR3 spans 13 residues. Germline lookup yields CDR1 MNHEY and CDR2 SVGAGI. DNA of the CDR3: TGTGCCAGCAGTCGTCACAGGTCCTATACGCAGTATTTT. Encoded protein: CASSRHRSYTQYF.

The chain combines TRBV15 with TRBJ2-6, with D tentatively TRBD1 (6 bases). V lost 1 base and J 2 bases, leaving 12 bases between the germline ends. The germline gives CDR1 LNHNV, CDR2 YYDKDF (reference sequence). The CDR3 is made up of 17 amino acids. The CDR3 is CATSRAPAGAGANVLTF. CDR3 nucleotides: TGTGCCACCAGCAGAGCCCCGGCAGGGGCTGGGGCCAACGTCCTGACTTTC. Full variable domain (missing parts from reference TRBV15 and TRBJ2-6): DAMVIQNPRYQVTQFGKPVTLSCSQTLNHNVMYWYQQKSSQAPKLLFHYYDKDFNNEADTPDNFQSRRPNTSFCFLDIRSPGLGDTAMYLCATSRAPAGAGANVLTFGAGSRLTVL.

The gene calls are TRBV6-1 and TRBJ2-1; possibly TRBD1 for D (5 bases). V gave up 8 bases and J gave up 8 bases, with 10 bases separating them. Per germline, CDR1 MNHNS and CDR2 SASEGT. The CDR3 extends over 11 amino acids. The CDR3 here is CASVRGYEQFF. The CDR3 nucleotides read TGTGCCAGCGTAAGGGGCTATGAGCAGTTCTTC.

The chain carries TRBV9 and TRBJ2-6; D is perhaps TRBD1 (6 bases). The CDR3 is 20 amino acids. Trimming took 0 bases from V and 2 from J, leaving 21 bases between them. Per germline, CDR1 SGDLS and CDR2 YYNGEE. The CDR3 loop reads CASSVVQLTGKWPGANVLTF. In DNA form, the CDR3 reads TGTGCCAGCAGCGTAGTCCAACTAACAGGGAAATGGCCTGGGGCCAACGTCCTGACTTTC.

The rearrangement links TRBV5-1 to TRBJ2-1, with 8 bases lining up with TRBD2. This CDR3 is 17 amino acids long. Trimming took 6 bases from V and 4 from J; bases not matched to a gene: 15. Germline CDR1 and CDR2: SGHRS and YFSETQ. The DNA for the CDR3 is TGCGCCAGCACCCCAGAACGGCGGGTAGCGGGGTACAATGAGCAGTTCTTC. It specifies CASTPERRVAGYNEQFF.

This clone was detected once. The chain uses TRBV5-1 and TRBJ1-1; a weak D match, TRBD1 (6 bases). The CDR3 runs 16 residues. V was shortened by 4 bases and J by 0 bases, with 16 bases between the two germline ends. The germline gives CDR1 SGHRS, CDR2 YFSETQ. CDR3 region: CASSPVRGTMNTEAFF. The CDR3, as DNA: TGCGCCAGCAGCCCTGTAAGGGGGACGATGAACACTGAAGCTTTCTTT.

The chain recombines TRBV10-3 with TRBJ2-2; 8 nucleotides agree with TRBD1. The germline gives CDR1 ENHRY, CDR2 SYGVKD. The CDR3 is made up of 15 amino acids. V dropped 6 bases and J dropped 2; count of bases not matched to a gene: 5. The CDR3 DNA reads as TGTGCCATCAGGACAGGGGTTCGTAACACCGGGGAGCTGTTTTTT. It specifies CAIRTGVRNTGELFF.

The chain is built from TRBV28 and TRBJ2-3, with D hard to call. Germline V gene data show CDR1 as MDHEN and CDR2 as SYDVKM. With 8 bases removed from V and 2 bases from J, the gap between germline ends came to 11 bases. The CDR3 runs to 13 residues. CDR3: CASSSDDTDTQYF. The DNA of the CDR3 is TGTGCCAGCTCCTCGGACGACACAGATACGCAGTATTTT.

The chain joins TRBV27 to TRBJ2-1; D unresolved. The V and J ends lost 4 bases and 3 bases respectively, with 16 bases between them. The germline V gene encodes CDR1 MNHEY and CDR2 SMNVEV (reference sequence). The CDR3 is 16 amino acids. The CDR3 bases are TGTGCCAGCAGTTCAAGGTCCCTACTGAGCTACAATGAGCAGTTCTTC. The encoded protein is CASSSRSLLSYNEQFF.

This chain uses TRBV6-1 with TRBJ2-3; 12 bases fit TRBD2. This CDR3 spans 14 amino acids. V trimming: 7 bases; J trimming: 5 bases; junction bases outside the gene matches: 4. Germline V gene sequence: CDR1 MNHNS, CDR2 SASEGT. The CDR3 loop reads CASTWTSGKDTQYF. CDR3 nucleotide sequence: TGTGCCAGCACCTGGACTAGCGGGAAAGATACGCAGTATTTT.

The rearrangement uses TRBV6-6 and TRBJ2-7; maybe TRBD1 (6 bases). CDR3 length: 12 amino acids. CDR1 and CDR2 (germline): MNHNY, SVGAGI (reference sequence). Trimming removed 2 bases from V and 5 bases from J, with 7 bases in between. The CDR3 is CASSYHRDEQYF. In DNA, the CDR3 is TGTGCCAGCAGTTACCACAGGGACGAGCAGTACTTC.

The chain combines TRBV6-5 with TRBJ2-7; perhaps TRBD1 as D (6 bases). CDR1 MNHEY and CDR2 SVGAGI come from the germline V gene. Trimming removed 5 bases at V and 1 base at J, with 15 bases between. The CDR3 is made up of 15 amino acids. The DNA of the CDR3 is TGTGCCAGCAGTAGCGAGAGTGGGACATCCTACGAGCAGTACTTC. Its translation is CASSSESGTSYEQYF.

The rearrangement joins TRBV7-2 to TRBJ1-5; a possible D gene is TRBD1 (6 bases). The CDR3 spans 15 residues. Germline-derived CDR1 and CDR2 are SGHTA and FQGNSA. Deletions cut 6 bases from V and 4 bases from J, with 16 bases between. The CDR3 DNA reads as TGTGCCAGCAGTTCCGGGGGCAGAATTAATCAGCCCCAGCATTTT. It yields the protein CASSSGGRINQPQHF. Looking up the rest from reference TRBV7-2 and TRBJ1-5 gives the full variable domain: GAGVSQSPSNKVTEKGKDVELRCDPISGHTALYWYRQSLGQGLEFLIYFQGNSAPDKSGLPSDRFSAERTGGSVSTLTIQRTQQEDSAVYLCASSSGGRINQPQHFGDGTRLSIL.

This clone is a singleton in its sample. The chain has TRBV6-4 and TRBJ2-6; D perhaps matches TRBD1 (6 bases). The V end lost 6 bases, the J end lost 1 base, and 13 bases lay between the germline ends. The CDR3 is 16 amino acids. Germline V gene data show CDR1 as MRHNA and CDR2 as SNTAGT. In nucleotides, the CDR3 is TGTGCCAGCAGAGAGGGAACAGGGTCTGGGGCCAACGTCCTGACTTTC. Its protein product is CASREGTGSGANVLTF.

This chain joins TRBV28 and TRBJ2-7, with TRBD1 as a possible D gene (5 bases). CDR1 is MDHEN, CDR2 SYDVKM, per germline. This CDR3 is 13 amino acids long. Trimming removed 5 bases at V and 6 bases at J, with 14 bases between. The chain's CDR3 is CASSAPRTFEQYF. The CDR3 region has the DNA TGTGCCAGCAGTGCCCCCAGGACATTCGAGCAGTACTTC.

The CDR3 region has the DNA TGTGCCAGCAGCCAAGATCGGACGATCACACGGGGGGAGCTGTTTTTT. This translates into CASSQDRTITRGELFF. The rearrangement joins TRBV14 to TRBJ2-2; no clear D gene. Germline V gives CDR1 SGHDN, CDR2 FVKESK. V shed 0 bases and J shed 8 bases, with 16 bases lying between them. The CDR3 extends over 16 amino acids.

The chain is built from TRBV5-1 and TRBJ2-2; D is uncertain. The germline CDR1 and CDR2 sequences are SGHRS and YFSETQ. This CDR3 contains 14 residues. The ends were cut back, 7 bases at V and 1 base at J, with 11 bases in the middle. The CDR3 sequence is CASAQGRNTGELFF. In DNA, the CDR3 is TGCGCCAGCGCCCAAGGGCGGAACACCGGGGAGCTGTTTTTT.

This clone was detected only once. CDR3 DNA sequence: TGTGCCAGCAGCTTTTTGGACAAGGACGTATACGAGCAGTACTTC. It encodes CASSFLDKDVYEQYF. The chain combines TRBV7-3 with TRBJ2-7, with D perhaps matching TRBD1 (5 bases). Per the germline V gene, CDR1 is SGHTA and CDR2 is FQGTGA. Trimming shortened V by 3 bases and J by 4 bases, and 16 bases separated the two germline ends. The CDR3 sequence is 15 residues long.

This chain connects TRBV11-3 to TRBJ2-2; unclear D gene. CDR3 length equals 14 residues. The germline CDR1 and CDR2 sequences are SGHNT and YENEEA. Trimming removed 5 bases at V and 2 bases at J, with 9 bases between. Here the CDR3 DNA reads TGTGCCAGCAGCCCGGCCACTAACACCGGGGAGCTGTTTTTT. Translated: CASSPATNTGELFF.

The chain carries TRBV7-8 and TRBJ2-7; D unresolved. V was clipped by 2 bases and J by 0 bases, with 11 bases between them. Germline V CDR1 and CDR2: SGHVS, FQNEAQ. CDR3 length: 15 amino acids. The CDR3 coding sequence is TGTGCCAGCAGCTTAAAAGACCGCAGCTCCTACGAGCAGTACTTC. Amino acid sequence: CASSLKDRSSYEQYF.

The rearrangement links TRBV6-5 to TRBJ1-4; D perhaps matches TRBD1 (5 bases). V shed 4 bases and J shed 2 bases, with 11 bases lying between them. CDR1 is MNHEY, CDR2 SVGAGI, per germline. The CDR3 contains 15 residues. CDR3 sequence reads: CASSSRGGTNEKLFF. CDR3 DNA sequence: TGTGCCAGCAGTTCGAGGGGTGGCACTAATGAAAAACTGTTTTTT.

The genes are TRBV21-1 and TRBJ2-7; the listed D gene, TRBD2, was not tested against the DNA. TRBV21-1 is marked as a pseudogene. CDR3 length equals 14 residues. The CDR3 DNA sequence: TGTGCCAGCAGCAAAGGGTCACGGTTCTACGAGCAGTACTTC. Residues: CASSKGSRFYEQYF.

The gene calls are TRBV2 and TRBJ1-1, with 7 bases identical to TRBD1. Germline trimming cut 5 bases from V and 3 bases from J; bases unmatched to any gene: 6. CDR3 size: 14 residues. Per the germline V gene, CDR1 is SNHLY and CDR2 is FYNNEI. This CDR3 is CASSFPTGDTEAFF. The CDR3 DNA is TGTGCCAGCAGTTTCCCCACAGGGGACACTGAAGCTTTCTTT.

The genes are TRBV10-3 and TRBJ2-7; 13 bases line up with TRBD2. Trimming removed 6 bases from V and 3 bases from J; junction bases left unmatched: 8. CDR3 length: 16 amino acids. From germline, CDR1 is ENHRY and CDR2 SYGVKD. In DNA form, the CDR3 reads TGTGCCATCAGCATGACTAGCGGGAGGAGAGACTACGAGCAGTACTTC. Its translation: CAISMTSGRRDYEQYF.

The V call is TRBV28, the J call TRBJ1-5; D ambiguous. Trimming cost V 7 bases and J 5 bases, with 6 bases left between them. The length of the CDR3 is 11 residues. Looked up from germline, CDR1 is MDHEN and CDR2 is SYDVKM. The CDR3: CASKGDQPQHF. The DNA for the CDR3 is TGTGCCAGCAAAGGCGATCAGCCCCAGCATTTT. Complete variable domain (other parts from reference TRBV28 and TRBJ1-5): DVKVTQSSRYLVKRTGEKVFLECVQDMDHENMFWYRQDPGLGLRLIYFSYDVKMKEKGDIPEGYSVSREKKERFSLILESASTNQTSMYLCASKGDQPQHFGDGTRLSIL.

The J gene is TRBJ2-2, the V gene TRBV7-9; D perhaps matches TRBD1 (6 bases). V shed 4 bases and J shed 14 bases, with 20 bases lying between them. Germline CDR1 SEHNR, CDR2 FQNEAQ (reference sequence). This CDR3 region has 14 residues. CDR3 amino acids: CASSSRTASRHLFF. Here the CDR3 DNA reads TGTGCCAGCAGCTCCAGGACAGCCTCCCGGCATCTGTTTTTT.

The V and J genes are TRBV27 and TRBJ2-7; a weak D match, TRBD1 (6 bases). The CDR3 runs to 12 residues. Germline V gives CDR1 MNHEY, CDR2 SMNVEV (reference sequence). Between the trimmed V and J ends, which lost 6 bases and 4 bases, there was a span of 10 bases. The CDR3 protein is CASRGTPYEQYF. CDR3 DNA: TGTGCCAGCAGGGGGACACCGTACGAGCAGTACTTC.